One and the same sample provided the 5 T cell receptor beta chains below, sequenced in a study of glioma-infiltrating T cells (dated by TCRdb to the mid-2010s). Sequencing instrument: Illumina MiSeq. TCR alpha and beta CDR3 regions were amplified with the iRepertoire nested amplicon-rescue multiplex PCR (arm-PCR) platform from RNA. The public reads were reanalyzed by TCRdb: fastp trimming at Q25, MiXCR alignment, in-frame beta chains only. Rows are unified per CDR3 protein, each entry keeping the most common DNA and genes. Within this sample are about 3,400 distinct CDR3 sequences, with approximately 86% of them counted one time only. Approximately 40% of the sample is taken by the ten largest. The sample consisted of glioma tissue, nonneoplastic brain tissue, or PBMCs (not recorded which). The receptors were sampled from a human donor with low-grade glioma or glioblastoma, undergoing nonglioma brain surgery, or in good health (not recorded which).

Details on this clonotype: Being off target in a library aimed at alpha chains, this beta chain has a size of little meaning. The chain joins TRBV4-2 to TRBJ2-1, with 13 bases fitting TRBD2. The junction had 10 bases not matched to a gene; V was cut back by 5 bases and J by 9 bases. The germline V gene has CDR1 LGHNA and CDR2 YNFKEQ. The CDR3 spans 16 residues. CDR3 DNA: TGTGCCAGCAGCTCGCGTCGTGGACTAGCGGGAGCTGAGCAGTTCTTC. Translating it yields CASSSRRGLAGAEQFF.

On this clonotype: Within a library made for alpha chains, this beta chain is off target, and its count is uninformative. This sequence joins TRBV7-9 and TRBJ1-2; 11 bases match TRBD1. CDR1 is SEHNR and CDR2 is FQNEAQ in the germline V gene (reference sequence). This CDR3 contains 15 residues. Trimming cost V 6 bases and J 5 bases; bases outside gene matches: 8. The CDR3 sequence is CASRQMGQGVYGYTF. The CDR3, as DNA: TGTGCCAGCAGACAAATGGGACAGGGGGTTTATGGCTACACCTTC.

Comments on this clonotype: Little can be read into the size of this beta chain, an off-target read in a library designed for alpha chains. The chain carries TRBV7-2 and TRBJ2-4; D call uncertain. The CDR3 covers 13 residues. Trimming removed 0 bases at V and 8 bases at J, with 8 bases between. Germline assignment: CDR1 SGHTA and CDR2 FQGNSA. CDR3 DNA: TGTGCCAGCAGCTTAGCCCCACGAGACATTCAGTACTTC. Protein sequence: CASSLAPRDIQYF.

As regards this clonotype: This beta chain lies outside the target of a library built for alpha chains; its clone size means little. This chain uses TRBV24-1 with TRBJ1-1, with 7 bases aligning to TRBD1. J lost 8 bases, V lost 4 bases, and 6 bases had no gene match. Germline values: CDR1 KGHDR, CDR2 SFDVKD. This CDR3 has 13 residues. The CDR3 region has the DNA TGTGCCACCAGTGACCCTGGACAGGTAGAAGCTTTCTTT. Amino acid sequence: CATSDPGQVEAFF.

Concerning this clonotype itself: For a library built for alpha chains, this beta chain is a stray read; little rests on its size. The chain uses TRBV28 and TRBJ1-1, with D unresolved. Germline CDR1 and CDR2: MDHEN and SYDVKM. The CDR3 has 15 residues. V lost 3 bases, J lost 0 bases, and 11 bases lay in between. In DNA form, the CDR3 reads TGTGCCAGCAGTTTCGGTGCCACCCTGAACACTGAAGCTTTCTTT. It translates to CASSFGATLNTEAFF.